The rows below give T cell receptor beta chains drawn from one sample of a study of T-cell reconstitution after alpha-beta-depleted transplantation in children. Via MiXCR, TCRdb re-called the PCR reads, giving one row per CDR3 protein. The sample shows just over 950,000 distinct CDR3 sequences, about 30% of them seen only once. This material consisted of PBMCs, mostly from graft donor cells, taken 360 days after TCRalphabeta/CD19-depleted stem cell transplant. All receptors derive from a boy under two years old who had a stem cell transplant for SCID, so the T cells may come from the graft donor. Each CDR3 is given with its conserved first and last residue. D genes are given only for firm matches. Clone size is not always given. Where it is, it says once, few, many or a class for expanded clones.

d_call j_call v_call clone_size cdr3_aa cdr3_nt
TRBD1 TRBJ2-3 TRBV18 - CASSQGQGVTTDTQYF TGTGCCAGCTCACAAGGACAGGGGGTCACCACAGATACGCAGTATTTT
- TRBJ2-7 TRBV10-3 - CAISRNGPYEQYF TGTGCCATCAGCCGGAACGGACCCTACGAGCAGTACTTC
- TRBJ2-4 TRBV20-1 few CSARGRQAETKNIQYF TGCAGTGCTAGAGGACGGCAGGCGGAAACCAAAAACATTCAGTACTTC
- TRBJ2-7 TRBV20-1 - CSASYPGAIYEQYF TGCAGTGCTTCCTATCCCGGAGCAATTTACGAGCAGTACTTC
- TRBJ1-1 TRBV29-1 - CSVAGTNTEAFF TGCAGCGTTGCCGGCACGAACACTGAAGCTTTCTTT
TRBD2 TRBJ2-5 TRBV12-3/TRBV12-4 - CASTSRTSGGTQYF TGTGCCAGCACCTCAAGGACTAGCGGGGGGACCCAGTACTTC
- TRBJ1-4 TRBV6-1 - CASNRGAGEKLFF TGTGCCAGCAATCGGGGGGCGGGTGAAAAACTGTTTTTT
TRBD1 TRBJ2-7 TRBV4-1 - CASSQRGTGDYEQYF TGCGCCAGCAGCCAAAGAGGGACAGGAGACTACGAGCAGTACTTC
TRBD1 TRBJ1-6 TRBV3-1 - CASSQALTGGRPLHF TGTGCCAGCAGCCAAGCCTTGACAGGGGGCAGGCCCCTCCACTTT
- TRBJ1-4 TRBV20-1 - CSGGSSNEKLFF TGCAGTGGGGGCAGTTCTAATGAAAAACTGTTTTTT
- TRBJ1-3 TRBV12-3/TRBV12-4 - CASRYTRASGNTIYF TGTGCCAGCAGATATACCAGAGCCTCTGGAAACACCATATATTTT
- TRBJ2-1 TRBV11-1 - CASSSKGSETGPYNEQFF TGTGCCAGCAGCTCGAAAGGGTCGGAGACAGGTCCCTACAATGAGCAGTTCTTC